This T cell receptor beta chain comes out of a study of neurological immune-mediated disorders. TCRdb recomputed calls from the 5' RACE reads with MiXCR, one row per CDR3 protein. The sample has approximately 84,000 distinct CDR3 sequences, roughly 4.5% seen once. The sample's time point: longitudinal time-point 3. The CDR3 totals 14 residues. The V gene lost 3 bases and the J gene lost 5 bases, with 11 bases spanning the gap. This clonotype has at least ten counts. The source material was PBMCs. The rearrangement joins TRBV12-3 or TRBV12-4 to TRBJ1-5; D is unresolved. This receptor was obtained from a woman between 55 and 75 years old with multiple sclerosis. The CDR3 coding sequence is TGTGCCAGCAGTTTTTCGGATGGGGATCAGCCCCAGCATTTT. Amino acids: CASSFSDGDQPQHF.